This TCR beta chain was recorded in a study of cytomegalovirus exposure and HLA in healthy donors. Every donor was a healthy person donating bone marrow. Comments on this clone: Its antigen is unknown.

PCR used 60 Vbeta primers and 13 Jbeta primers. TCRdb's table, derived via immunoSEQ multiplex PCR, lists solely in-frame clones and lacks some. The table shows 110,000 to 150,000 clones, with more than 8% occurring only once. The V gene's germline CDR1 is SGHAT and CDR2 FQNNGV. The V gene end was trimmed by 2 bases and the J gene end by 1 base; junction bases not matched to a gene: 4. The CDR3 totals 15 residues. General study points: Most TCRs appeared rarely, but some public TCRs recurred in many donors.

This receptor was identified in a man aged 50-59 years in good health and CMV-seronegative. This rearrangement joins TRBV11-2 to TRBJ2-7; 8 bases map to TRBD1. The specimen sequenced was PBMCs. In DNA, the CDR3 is TGTGCCAGCAGCTTATGGCAGGGGGCTTCCTACGAGCAGTACTTC. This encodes CASSLWQGASYEQYF.